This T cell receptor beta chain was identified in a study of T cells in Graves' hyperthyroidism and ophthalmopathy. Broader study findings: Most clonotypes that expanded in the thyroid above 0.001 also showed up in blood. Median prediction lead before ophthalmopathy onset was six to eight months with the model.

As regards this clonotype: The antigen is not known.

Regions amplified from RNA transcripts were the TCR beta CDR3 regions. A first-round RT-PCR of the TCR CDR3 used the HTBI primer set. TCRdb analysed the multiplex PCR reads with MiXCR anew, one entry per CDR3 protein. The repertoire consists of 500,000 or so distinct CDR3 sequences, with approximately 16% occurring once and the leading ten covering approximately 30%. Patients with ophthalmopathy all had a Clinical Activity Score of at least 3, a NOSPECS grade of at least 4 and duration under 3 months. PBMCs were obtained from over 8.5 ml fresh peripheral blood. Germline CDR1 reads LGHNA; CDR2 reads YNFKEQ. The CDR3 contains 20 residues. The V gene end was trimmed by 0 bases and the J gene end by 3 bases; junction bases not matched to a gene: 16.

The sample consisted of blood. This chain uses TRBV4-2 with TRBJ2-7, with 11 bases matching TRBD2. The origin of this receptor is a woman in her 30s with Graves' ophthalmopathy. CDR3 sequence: CASSQDRLAGLIPFGYEQYF. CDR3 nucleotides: TGTGCCAGCAGCCAAGACAGACTAGCGGGACTAATTCCCTTCGGCTACGAGCAGTACTTC.